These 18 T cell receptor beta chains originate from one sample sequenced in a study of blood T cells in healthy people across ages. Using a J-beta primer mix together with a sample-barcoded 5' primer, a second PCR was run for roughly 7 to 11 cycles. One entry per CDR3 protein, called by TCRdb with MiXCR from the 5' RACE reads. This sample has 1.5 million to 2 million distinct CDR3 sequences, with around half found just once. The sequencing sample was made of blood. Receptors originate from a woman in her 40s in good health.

The CDR3 loop reads CASSFPGAGNTIYF. The DNA for the CDR3 is TGTGCCAGCAGTTTCCCAGGGGCTGGAAACACCATATATTTT. The chain uses TRBV12-3 or TRBV12-4 and TRBJ1-3, with TRBD1 as a possible D gene (6 bases). The CDR3 spans 14 residues. V gave up 3 bases and J gave up 2 bases, with 8 bases separating them.

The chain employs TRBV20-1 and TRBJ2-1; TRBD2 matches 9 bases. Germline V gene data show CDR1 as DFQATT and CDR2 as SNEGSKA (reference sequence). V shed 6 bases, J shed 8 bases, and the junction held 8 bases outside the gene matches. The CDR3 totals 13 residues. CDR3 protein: CSALGASGDEQFF. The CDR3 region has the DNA TGCAGTGCCCTGGGGGCTAGCGGGGATGAGCAGTTCTTC.

Here the CDR3 reads CASTPSAGGGAQYF. DNA of the CDR3: TGTGCCAGCACCCCATCAGCGGGGGGTGGAGCGCAGTATTTT. V is TRBV12-3 or TRBV12-4 and J is TRBJ2-3, with 9 bases lining up with TRBD2. The V segment lost 7 bases and the J segment 10 bases; nucleotides outside the gene matches: 12. CDR3 length: 14 residues.

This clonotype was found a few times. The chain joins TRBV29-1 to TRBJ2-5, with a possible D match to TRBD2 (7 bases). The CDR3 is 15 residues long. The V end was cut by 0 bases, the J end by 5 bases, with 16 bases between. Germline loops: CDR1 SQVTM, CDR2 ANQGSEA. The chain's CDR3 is CSVEDLVGGHETQYF. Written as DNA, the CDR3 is TGCAGCGTTGAAGATCTCGTGGGGGGGCATGAGACCCAGTACTTC.

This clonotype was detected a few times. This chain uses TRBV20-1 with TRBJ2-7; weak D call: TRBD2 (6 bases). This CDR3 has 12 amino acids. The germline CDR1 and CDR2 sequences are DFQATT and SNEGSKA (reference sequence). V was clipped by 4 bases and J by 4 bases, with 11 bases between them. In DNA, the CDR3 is TGCAGTGCTACCTCGGGAGTATACGAGCAGTACTTC. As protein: CSATSGVYEQYF.

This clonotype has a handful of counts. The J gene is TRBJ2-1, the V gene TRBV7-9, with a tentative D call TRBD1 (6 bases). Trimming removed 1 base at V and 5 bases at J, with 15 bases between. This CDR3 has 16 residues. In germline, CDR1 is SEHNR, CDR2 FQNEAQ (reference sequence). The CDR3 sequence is CASSLETGRTNNEQFF. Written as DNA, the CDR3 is TGTGCCAGCAGCTTAGAGACAGGCCGAACAAACAATGAGCAGTTCTTC.

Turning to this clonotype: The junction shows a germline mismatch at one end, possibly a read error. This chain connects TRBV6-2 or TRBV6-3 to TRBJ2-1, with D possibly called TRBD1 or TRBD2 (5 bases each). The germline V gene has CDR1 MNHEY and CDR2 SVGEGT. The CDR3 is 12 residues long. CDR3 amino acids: CASRYSTAEQFF. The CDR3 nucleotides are TGTGCCAGCAGGTACTCGACAGCGGAACAGTTCTTC.

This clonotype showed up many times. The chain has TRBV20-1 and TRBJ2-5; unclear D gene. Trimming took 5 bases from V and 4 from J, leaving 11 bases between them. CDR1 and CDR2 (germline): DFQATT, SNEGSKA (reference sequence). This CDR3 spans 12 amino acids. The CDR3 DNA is TGCAGTGCTCGTCAGGTTGGAGAGACCCAGTACTTC. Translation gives CSARQVGETQYF.

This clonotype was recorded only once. CDR3 region: CASSIPRGPSYNEQFF. In nucleotides, the CDR3 is TGTGCCAGTAGTATCCCTAGGGGCCCTTCCTACAATGAGCAGTTCTTC. This chain links TRBV19 with TRBJ2-1; TRBD1 is a possible D gene (5 bases). Trimming pared 3 bases from V and 1 base from J, leaving 13 bases between. The CDR3 runs to 16 residues. Germline V gene lookup returns CDR1 LNHDA and CDR2 SQIVND (reference sequence).

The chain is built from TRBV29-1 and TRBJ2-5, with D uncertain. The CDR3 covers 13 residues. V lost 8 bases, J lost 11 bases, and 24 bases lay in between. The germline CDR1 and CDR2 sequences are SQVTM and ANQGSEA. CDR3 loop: CSLWGATYNEQYF. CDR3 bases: TGCAGCCTGTGGGGTGCTACCTACAATGAGCAGTACTTC.

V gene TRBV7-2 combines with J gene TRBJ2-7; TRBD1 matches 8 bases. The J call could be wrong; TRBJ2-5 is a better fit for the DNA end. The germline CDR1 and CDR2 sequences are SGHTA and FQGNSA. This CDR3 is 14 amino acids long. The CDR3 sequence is CASSETGVGETQYF. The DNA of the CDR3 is TGTGCCAGCAGCGAGACAGGGGTTGGAGAGACCCAGTACTTC.

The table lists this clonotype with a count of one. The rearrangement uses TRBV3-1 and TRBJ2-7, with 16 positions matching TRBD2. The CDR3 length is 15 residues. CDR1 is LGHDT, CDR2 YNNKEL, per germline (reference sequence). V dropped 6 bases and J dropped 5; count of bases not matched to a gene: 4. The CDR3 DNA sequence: TGTGCCAGCAGGGGACTAGCGGGGGGGCGAAACGAGCAGTACTTC. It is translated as CASRGLAGGRNEQYF.

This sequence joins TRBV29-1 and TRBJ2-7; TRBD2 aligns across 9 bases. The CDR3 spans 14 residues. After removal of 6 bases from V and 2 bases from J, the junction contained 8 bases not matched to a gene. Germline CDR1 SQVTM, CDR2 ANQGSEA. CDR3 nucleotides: TGCAGCGTCGTGACTAGCGGCAACACCTACGAGCAGTACTTC. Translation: CSVVTSGNTYEQYF.

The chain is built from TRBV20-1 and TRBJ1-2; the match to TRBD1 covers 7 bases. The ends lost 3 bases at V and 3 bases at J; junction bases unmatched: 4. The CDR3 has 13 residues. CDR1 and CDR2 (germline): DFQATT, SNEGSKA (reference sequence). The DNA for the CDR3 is TGCAGTGCTAGTTTGGGACAGCACTATGGCTACACCTTC. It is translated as CSASLGQHYGYTF.

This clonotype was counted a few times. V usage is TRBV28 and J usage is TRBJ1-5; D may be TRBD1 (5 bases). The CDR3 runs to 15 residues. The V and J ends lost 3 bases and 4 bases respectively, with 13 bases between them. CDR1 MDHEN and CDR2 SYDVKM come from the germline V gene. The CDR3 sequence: CASSFPGEMNQPQHF. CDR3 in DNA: TGTGCCAGCAGTTTTCCGGGGGAAATGAATCAGCCCCAGCATTTT.

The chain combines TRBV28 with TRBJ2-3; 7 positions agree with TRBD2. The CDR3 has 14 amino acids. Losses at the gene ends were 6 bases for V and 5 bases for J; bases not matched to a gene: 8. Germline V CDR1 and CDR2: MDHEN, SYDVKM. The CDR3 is CASSGGIFGDTQYF. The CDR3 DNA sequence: TGTGCCAGCAGCGGGGGGATTTTTGGAGATACGCAGTATTTT.

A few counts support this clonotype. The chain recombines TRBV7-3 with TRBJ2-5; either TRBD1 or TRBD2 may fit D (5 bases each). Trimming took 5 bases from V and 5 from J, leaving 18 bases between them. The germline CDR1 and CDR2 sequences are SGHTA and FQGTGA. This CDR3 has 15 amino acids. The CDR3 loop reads CASSPRPRGVETQYF. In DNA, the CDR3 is TGTGCCAGCAGCCCCCGCCCTAGGGGAGTGGAGACCCAGTACTTC.

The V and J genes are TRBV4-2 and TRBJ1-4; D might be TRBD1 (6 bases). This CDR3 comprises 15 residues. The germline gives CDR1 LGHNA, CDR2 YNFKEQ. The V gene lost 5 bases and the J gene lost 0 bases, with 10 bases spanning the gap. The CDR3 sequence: CASSAAGATNEKLFF. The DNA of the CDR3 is TGTGCCAGCAGCGCAGCAGGGGCAACTAATGAAAAACTGTTTTTT.